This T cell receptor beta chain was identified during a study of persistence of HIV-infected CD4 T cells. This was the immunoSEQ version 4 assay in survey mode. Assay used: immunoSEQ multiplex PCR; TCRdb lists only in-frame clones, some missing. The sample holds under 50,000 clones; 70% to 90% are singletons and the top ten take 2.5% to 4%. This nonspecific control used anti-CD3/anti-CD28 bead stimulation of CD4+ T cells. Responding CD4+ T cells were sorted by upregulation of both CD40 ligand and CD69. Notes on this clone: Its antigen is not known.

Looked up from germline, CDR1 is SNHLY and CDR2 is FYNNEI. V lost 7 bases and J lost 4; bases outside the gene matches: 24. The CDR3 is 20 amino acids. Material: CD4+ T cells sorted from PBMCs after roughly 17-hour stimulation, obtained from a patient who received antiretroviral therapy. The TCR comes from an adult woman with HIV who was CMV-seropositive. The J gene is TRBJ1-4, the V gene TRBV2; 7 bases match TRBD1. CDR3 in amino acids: CASNRERWRGPGQINEKLFF. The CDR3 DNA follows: TGTGCCAGCAATCGAGAAAGATGGAGGGGCCCGGGACAGATTAATGAAAAACTGTTTTTT.